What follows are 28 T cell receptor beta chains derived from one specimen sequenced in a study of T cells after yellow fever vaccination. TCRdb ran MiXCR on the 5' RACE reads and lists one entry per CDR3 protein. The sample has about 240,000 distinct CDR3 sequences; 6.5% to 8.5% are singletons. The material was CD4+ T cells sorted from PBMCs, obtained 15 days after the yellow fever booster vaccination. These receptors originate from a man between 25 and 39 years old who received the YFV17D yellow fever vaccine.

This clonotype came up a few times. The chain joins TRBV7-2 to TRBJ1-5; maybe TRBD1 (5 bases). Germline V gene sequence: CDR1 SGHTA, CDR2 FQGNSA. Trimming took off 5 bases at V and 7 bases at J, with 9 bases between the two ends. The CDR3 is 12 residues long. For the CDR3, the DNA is TGTGCCAGCAGCGGAGGGGAACAGCCCCAGCATTTT. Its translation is CASSGGEQPQHF.

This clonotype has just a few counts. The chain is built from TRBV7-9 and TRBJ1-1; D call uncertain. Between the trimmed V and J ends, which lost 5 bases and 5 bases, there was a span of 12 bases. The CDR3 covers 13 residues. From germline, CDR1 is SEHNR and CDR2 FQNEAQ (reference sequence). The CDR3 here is CASSPQTGTEAFF. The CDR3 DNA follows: TGTGCCAGCAGCCCACAAACCGGGACTGAAGCTTTCTTT.

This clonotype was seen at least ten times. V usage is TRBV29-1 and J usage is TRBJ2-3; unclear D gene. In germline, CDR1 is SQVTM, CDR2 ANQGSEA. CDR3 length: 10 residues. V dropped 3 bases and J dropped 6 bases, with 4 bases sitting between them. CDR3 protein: CSVDTDTQYF. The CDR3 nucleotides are TGCAGCGTTGATACCGATACGCAGTATTTT.

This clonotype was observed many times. The DNA for the CDR3 is TGTGCCAGCAGCTTGGGATACGATGAGACCCAGTACTTC. Translated: CASSLGYDETQYF. V and J are TRBV5-5 and TRBJ2-5; D gene unclear. V was cut by 0 bases and J by 5 bases, with 8 bases left in between. The CDR3 length is 13 residues. Germline CDR1 SGHKS, CDR2 YYEKEE (reference sequence). The whole variable domain, remainder taken from reference TRBV5-5 and TRBJ2-5, is DAGVTQSPTHLIKTRGQQVTLRCSPISGHKSVSWYQQVLGQGPQFIFQYYEKEERGRGNFPDRFSARQFPNYSSELNVNALLLGDSALYLCASSLGYDETQYFGPGTRLLVL.

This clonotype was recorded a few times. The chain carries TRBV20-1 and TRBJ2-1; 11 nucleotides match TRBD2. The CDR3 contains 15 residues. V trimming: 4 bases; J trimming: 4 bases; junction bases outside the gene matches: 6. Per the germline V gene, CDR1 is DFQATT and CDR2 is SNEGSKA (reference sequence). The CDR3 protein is CSAIGGTSGYNEQFF. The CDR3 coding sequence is TGCAGTGCTATTGGCGGGACTAGCGGATACAATGAGCAGTTCTTC.

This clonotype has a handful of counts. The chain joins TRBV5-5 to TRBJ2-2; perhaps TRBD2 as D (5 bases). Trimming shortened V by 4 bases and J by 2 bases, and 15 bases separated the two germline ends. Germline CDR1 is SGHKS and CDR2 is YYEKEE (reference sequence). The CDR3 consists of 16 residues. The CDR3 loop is CASSMRTLVNTGELFF. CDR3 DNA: TGTGCCAGCAGCATGAGGACTCTGGTAAACACCGGGGAGCTGTTTTTT.

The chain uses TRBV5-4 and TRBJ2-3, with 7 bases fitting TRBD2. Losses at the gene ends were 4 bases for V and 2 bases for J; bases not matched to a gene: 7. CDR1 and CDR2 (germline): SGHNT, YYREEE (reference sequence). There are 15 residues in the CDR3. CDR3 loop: CASSAGTNPTDTQYF. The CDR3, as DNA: TGTGCCAGCAGCGCCGGGACTAACCCCACAGATACGCAGTATTTT.

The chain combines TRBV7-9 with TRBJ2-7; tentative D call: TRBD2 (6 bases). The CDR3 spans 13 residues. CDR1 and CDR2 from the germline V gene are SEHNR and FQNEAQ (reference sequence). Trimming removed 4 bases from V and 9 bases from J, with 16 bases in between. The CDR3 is CASSSGASSGQYF. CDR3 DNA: TGTGCCAGCAGCTCGGGAGCTAGCTCGGGGCAGTACTTC.

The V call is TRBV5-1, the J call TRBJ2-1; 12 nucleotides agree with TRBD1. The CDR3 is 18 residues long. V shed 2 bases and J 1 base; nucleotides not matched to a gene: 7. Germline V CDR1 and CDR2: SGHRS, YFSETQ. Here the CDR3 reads CASSLVGQGASSYNEQFF. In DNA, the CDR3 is TGCGCCAGCAGCTTAGTGGGACAGGGGGCGAGTTCCTACAATGAGCAGTTCTTC.

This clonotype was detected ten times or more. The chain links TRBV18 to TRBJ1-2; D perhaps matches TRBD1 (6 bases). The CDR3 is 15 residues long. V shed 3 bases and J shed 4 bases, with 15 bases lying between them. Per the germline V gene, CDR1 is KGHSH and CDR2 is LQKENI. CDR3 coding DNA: TGTGCCAGCTCACCTTGGCGACAGGACACCTATGGCTACACCTTC. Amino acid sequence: CASSPWRQDTYGYTF.

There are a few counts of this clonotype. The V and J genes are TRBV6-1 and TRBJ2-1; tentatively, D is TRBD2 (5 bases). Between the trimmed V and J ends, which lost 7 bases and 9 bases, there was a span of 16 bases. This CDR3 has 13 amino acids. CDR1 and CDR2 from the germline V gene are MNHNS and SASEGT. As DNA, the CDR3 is TGTGCCAGCACCCCCAGTCGGGAAATTGAGCAGTTCTTC. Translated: CASTPSREIEQFF.

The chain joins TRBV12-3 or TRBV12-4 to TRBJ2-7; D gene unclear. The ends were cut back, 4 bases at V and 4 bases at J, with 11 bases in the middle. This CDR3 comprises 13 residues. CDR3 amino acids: CASSSSTAYEQYF. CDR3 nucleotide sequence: TGTGCCAGCAGTTCTTCAACGGCGTACGAGCAGTACTTC.

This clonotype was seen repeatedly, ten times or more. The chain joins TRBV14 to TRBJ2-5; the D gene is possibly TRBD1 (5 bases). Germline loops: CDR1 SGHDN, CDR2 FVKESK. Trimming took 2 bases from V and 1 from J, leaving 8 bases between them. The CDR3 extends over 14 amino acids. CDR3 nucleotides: TGTGCCAGCAGCCAACGGCAGGGCCAAGAGACCCAGTACTTC. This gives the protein CASSQRQGQETQYF.

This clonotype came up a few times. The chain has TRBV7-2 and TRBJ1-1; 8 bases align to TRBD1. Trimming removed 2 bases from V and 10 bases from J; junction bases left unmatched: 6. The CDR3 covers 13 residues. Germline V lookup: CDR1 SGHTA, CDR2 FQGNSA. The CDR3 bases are TGTGCCAGCAGCTTAAAGGGACAGGTCTTAGCTTTCTTT. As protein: CASSLKGQVLAFF.

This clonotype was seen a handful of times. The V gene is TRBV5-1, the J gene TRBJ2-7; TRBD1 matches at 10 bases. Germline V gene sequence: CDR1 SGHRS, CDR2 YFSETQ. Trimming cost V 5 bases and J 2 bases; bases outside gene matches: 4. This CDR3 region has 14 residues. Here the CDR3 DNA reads TGCGCCAGCAGTGCGGGACAGGGGACCTACGAGCAGTACTTC. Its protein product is CASSAGQGTYEQYF.

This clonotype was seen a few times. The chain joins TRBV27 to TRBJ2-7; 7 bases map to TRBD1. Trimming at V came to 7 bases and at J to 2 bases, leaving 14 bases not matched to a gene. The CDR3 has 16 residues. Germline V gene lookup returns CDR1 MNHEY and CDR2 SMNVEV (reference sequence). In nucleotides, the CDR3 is TGTGCCAGCACACCGCTCCGGGACAGCTTCACCTACGAGCAGTACTTC. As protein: CASTPLRDSFTYEQYF.

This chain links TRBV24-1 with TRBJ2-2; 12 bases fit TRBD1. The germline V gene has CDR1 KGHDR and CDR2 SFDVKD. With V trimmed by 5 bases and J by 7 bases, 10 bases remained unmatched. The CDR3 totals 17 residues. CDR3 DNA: TGTGCCACCAGTGCCAGGGGACAGGGGGCTCCTGACGGGGAGCTGTTTTTT. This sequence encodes CATSARGQGAPDGELFF.

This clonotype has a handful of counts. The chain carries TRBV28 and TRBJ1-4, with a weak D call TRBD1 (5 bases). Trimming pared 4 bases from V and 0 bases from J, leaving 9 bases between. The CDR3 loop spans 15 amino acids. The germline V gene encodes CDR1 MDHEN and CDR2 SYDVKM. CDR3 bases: TGTGCCAGCAGTTATGGGGGAACAACTAATGAAAAACTGTTTTTT. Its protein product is CASSYGGTTNEKLFF.

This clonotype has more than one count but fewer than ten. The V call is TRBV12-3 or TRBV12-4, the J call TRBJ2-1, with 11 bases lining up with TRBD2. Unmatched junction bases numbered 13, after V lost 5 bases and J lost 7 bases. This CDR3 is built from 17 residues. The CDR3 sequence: CASSPRMTSGAENEQFF. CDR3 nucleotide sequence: TGTGCCAGCAGTCCACGAATGACTAGCGGGGCGGAGAATGAGCAGTTCTTC.

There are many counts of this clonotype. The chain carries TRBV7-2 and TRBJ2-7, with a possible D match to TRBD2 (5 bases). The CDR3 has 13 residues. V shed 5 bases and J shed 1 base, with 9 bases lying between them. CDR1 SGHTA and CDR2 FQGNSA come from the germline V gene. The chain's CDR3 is CASSQRVSYEQYF. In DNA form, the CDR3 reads TGTGCCAGCAGCCAGAGGGTTTCCTACGAGCAGTACTTC.

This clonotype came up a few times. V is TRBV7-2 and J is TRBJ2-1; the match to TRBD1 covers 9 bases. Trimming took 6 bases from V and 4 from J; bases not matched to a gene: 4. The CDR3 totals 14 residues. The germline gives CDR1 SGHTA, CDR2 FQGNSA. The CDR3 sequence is CASRTGGEYNEQFF. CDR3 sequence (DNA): TGTGCCAGCAGGACAGGGGGGGAATACAATGAGCAGTTCTTC. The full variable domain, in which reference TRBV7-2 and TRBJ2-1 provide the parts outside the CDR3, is GAGVSQSPSNKVTEKGKDVELRCDPISGHTALYWYRQSLGQGLEFLIYFQGNSAPDKSGLPSDRFSAERTGGSVSTLTIQRTQQEDSAVYLCASRTGGEYNEQFFGPGTRLTVL.

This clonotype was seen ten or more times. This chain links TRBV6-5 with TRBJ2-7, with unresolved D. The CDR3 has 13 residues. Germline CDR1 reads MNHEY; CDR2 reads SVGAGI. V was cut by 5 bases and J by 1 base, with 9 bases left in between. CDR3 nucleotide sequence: TGTGCCAGCAGTATGGAGAGATCCTACGAGCAGTACTTC. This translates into CASSMERSYEQYF.

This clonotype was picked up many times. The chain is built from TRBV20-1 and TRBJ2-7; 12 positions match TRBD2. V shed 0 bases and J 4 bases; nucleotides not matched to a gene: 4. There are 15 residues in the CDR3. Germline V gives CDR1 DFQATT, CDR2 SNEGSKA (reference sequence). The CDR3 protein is CSAREYTSGRYEQYF. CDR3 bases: TGCAGTGCTAGAGAATATACTAGCGGGAGGTACGAGCAGTACTTC.

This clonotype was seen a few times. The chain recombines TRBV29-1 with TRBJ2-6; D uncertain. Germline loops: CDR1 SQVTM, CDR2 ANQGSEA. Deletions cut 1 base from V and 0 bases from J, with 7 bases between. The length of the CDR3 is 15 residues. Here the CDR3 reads CSVEGGSSGANVLTF. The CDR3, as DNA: TGCAGCGTTGAAGGCGGAAGCTCTGGGGCCAACGTCCTGACTTTC.

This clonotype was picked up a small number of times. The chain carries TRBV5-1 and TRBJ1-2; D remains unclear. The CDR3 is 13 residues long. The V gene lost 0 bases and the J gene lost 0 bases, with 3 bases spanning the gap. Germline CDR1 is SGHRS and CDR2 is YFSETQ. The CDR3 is CASSLGANYGYTF. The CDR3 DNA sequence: TGCGCCAGCAGCTTGGGAGCTAACTATGGCTACACCTTC. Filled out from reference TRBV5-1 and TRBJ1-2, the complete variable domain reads KAGVTQTPRYLIKTRGQQVTLSCSPISGHRSVSWYQQTPGQGLQFLFEYFSETQRNKGNFPGRFSGRQFSNSRSEMNVSTLELGDSALYLCASSLGANYGYTFGSGTRLTVV.

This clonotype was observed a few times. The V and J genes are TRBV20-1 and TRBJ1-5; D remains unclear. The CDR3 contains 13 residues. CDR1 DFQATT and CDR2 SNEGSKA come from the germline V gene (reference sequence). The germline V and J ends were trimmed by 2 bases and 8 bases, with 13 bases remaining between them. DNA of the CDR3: TGCAGTGCTAGAAGAGATAAGGTCAAGCCCCAGCATTTT. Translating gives CSARRDKVKPQHF.

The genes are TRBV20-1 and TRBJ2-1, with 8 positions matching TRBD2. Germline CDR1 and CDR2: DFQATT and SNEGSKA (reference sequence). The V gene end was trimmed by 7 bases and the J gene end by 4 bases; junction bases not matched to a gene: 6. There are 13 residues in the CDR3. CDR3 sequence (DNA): TGCAGTGGGAATAGCGGGATTTACAATGAGCAGTTCTTC. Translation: CSGNSGIYNEQFF.

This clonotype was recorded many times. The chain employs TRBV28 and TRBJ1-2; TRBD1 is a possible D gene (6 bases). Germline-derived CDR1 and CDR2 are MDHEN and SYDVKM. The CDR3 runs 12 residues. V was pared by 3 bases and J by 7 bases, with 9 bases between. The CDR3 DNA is TGTGCCAGCAGTTTTAAGGGGGTTGGCTACACCTTC. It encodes CASSFKGVGYTF.